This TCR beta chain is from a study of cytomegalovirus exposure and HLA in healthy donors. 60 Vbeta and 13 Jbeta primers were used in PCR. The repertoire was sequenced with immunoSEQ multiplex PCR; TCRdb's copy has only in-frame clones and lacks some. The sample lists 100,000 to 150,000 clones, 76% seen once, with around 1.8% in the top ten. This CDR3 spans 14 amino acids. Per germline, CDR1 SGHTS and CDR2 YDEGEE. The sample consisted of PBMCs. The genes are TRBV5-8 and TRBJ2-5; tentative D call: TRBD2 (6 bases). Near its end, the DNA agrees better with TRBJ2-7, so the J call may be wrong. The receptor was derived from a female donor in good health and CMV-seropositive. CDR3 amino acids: CASSPRGSSYEQYF. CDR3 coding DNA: TGTGCCAGCAGCCCTCGGGGGAGCTCCTACGAGCAGTACTTC.